This T cell receptor beta chain was recorded in a study of CD8 T cells in ankylosing spondylitis. MiXCR, run by TCRdb on the 5' RACE reads, gives a single entry per CDR3 protein. The sample includes over 700,000 distinct CDR3 sequences, around 19% seen only once; the top ten take about 20%. CDR1 is ENHRY, CDR2 SYGVKD, per germline. CDR3 length: 14 amino acids. Trimming took 3 bases from V and 8 from J, leaving 16 bases between them. Study results and caveats: What seemed typical of ankylosing spondylitis blood was a TCR beta motif built from several highly homologous variants.

In regard to this clonotype: Its antigen remains unidentified.

This TCR came from a male donor with ankylosing spondylitis. The V call is TRBV10-3, the J call TRBJ1-2; possible D gene TRBD1, 6 bases. Sequences were obtained from blood, either unsorted or a sorted T cell fraction (not recorded which). CDR3 coding DNA: TGTGCCATCAGTGACCCACAGGGTCGGGGCGGCTACACCTTC. Its protein is CAISDPQGRGGYTF.